This TCR beta chain was identified during a study of blood T cell repertoires in COVID-19. Data came from immunoSEQ multiplex PCR; TCRdb stores just in-frame clones and leaves some out. The sample holds about 30,000 clones; more than 90% are singletons and the top ten take 35% to 50%. This clone was counted once. Germline values: CDR1 KGHDR, CDR2 SFDVKD. The CDR3 is 13 amino acids. V lost 5 bases to trimming and J lost 7 bases; unmatched junction nucleotides: 5. This TCR came from a man between 60 and 75 years old with active or convalescent COVID-19. Sequencing used peripheral blood. The chain links TRBV24-1 to TRBJ1-2; 8 nucleotides align to TRBD1. Here the CDR3 DNA reads TGTGCCACCAGTGGGACAGGGCTCTCTGGCTACACCTTC. Its translation: CATSGTGLSGYTF.